Listed below are T cell receptor beta chains from one sample, sequenced in a study of blood T cell repertoires in COVID-19. TCRdb's copy holds only in-frame clones and misses some; the assay was immunoSEQ multiplex PCR. The sample yields approximately 230,000 clones, more than 65% seen once. Sequenced sample: peripheral blood. These receptors all come from a woman between 40 and 55 years old with active or convalescent COVID-19. The CDR3 runs from the conserved cysteine through the conserved F or W. A D gene is named only where the DNA matches it firmly. Expanded clones are given a class, and other clones once, few, many or no size at all.

CDR3 length,D gene,V gene,J gene,clone size,CDR3 DNA,CDR3 protein
12,NA,TRBV19,TRBJ1-5,NA,TGTGCCAGTAGGGTATACTCAGGGCCCCAGCATTTT,CASRVYSGPQHF
12,NA,TRBV6-5,TRBJ1-1,NA,TGTGCCAGCTCCCAATGGAACACTGAAGCTTTCTTT,CASSQWNTEAFF
13,NA,TRBV27,TRBJ1-5,few,TGTGCCAGCGGCTCCGGGTCTATTCAGCCCCAGCATTTT,CASGSGSIQPQHF
12,NA,TRBV7-8,TRBJ1-5,NA,TGTGCCAGCAGCCCTTACAATCAGCCCCAGCATTTT,CASSPYNQPQHF
14,TRBD2,TRBV2,TRBJ2-3,NA,TGTTCAACCAAAGGAGGCGGGGGGCTGGGTACGCAGTATTTT,CSTKGGGGLGTQYF
13,TRBD1,TRBV2,TRBJ2-1,NA,TGTGCCAGCAGCGACAGGGGAAGTAATGAGCAGTTCTTC,CASSDRGSNEQFF
14,NA,TRBV5-6,TRBJ1-2,NA,TGTGCCAGCAGCTTGGCGGGGGGCGCCTATGGCTACACCTTC,CASSLAGGAYGYTF
18,TRBD1,TRBV30,TRBJ1-4,NA,TGTGCCTGGAGTGTACTGGGATACATGGGACAGGAGAATGAAAAACTGTTTTTT,CAWSVLGYMGQENEKLFF
14,NA,TRBV11-2,TRBJ1-2,NA,TGTGCCAGCAGCTTATTCAGGGATAACTATGGCTACACCTTC,CASSLFRDNYGYTF
12,NA,TRBV9,TRBJ1-2,NA,TGTGCCAGCAGCGTAGTCGGGGGTGGCTACACCTTC,CASSVVGGGYTF
14,NA,TRBV19,TRBJ1-4,NA,TGTGCCAGCAGGGTAGGCAGGGTGAATGAAAAACTGTTTTTT,CASRVGRVNEKLFF
12,TRBD1,TRBV2,TRBJ2-3,NA,TGTGCCAGCAGTCCTGGCCGGGACAGGGTGTATTTT,CASSPGRDRVYF
16,NA,TRBV4-1,TRBJ2-5,few,TGCGCCAGCGCCATAGGGGCGAGGGGGTCCCAAGAGACCCAGTACTTC,CASAIGARGSQETQYF
16,NA,TRBV28,TRBJ2-5,once,TGTGCCAGCAGAGGCGAAGAGGGCAGGCGCGGGGAGACCCAGTACTTC,CASRGEEGRRGETQYF
15,NA,TRBV5-1,TRBJ1-1,NA,TGCGCCAGCAGCTTGCAGGGTGATGTGAACACTGAAGCTTTCTTT,CASSLQGDVNTEAFF
15,NA,TRBV9,TRBJ1-1,NA,TGTGCCAGCAGCGTATTTTCAGGCGAGGGGGTTGAGGCTTTCTTT,CASSVFSGEGVEAFF
14,NA,TRBV27,TRBJ1-2,NA,TGTGCCAGCAGTCTACAGGGAGCTAACTATGGCTACACCTTC,CASSLQGANYGYTF
15,TRBD1,TRBV5-1,TRBJ1-6,NA,TGCGCCAGCAGCCAGGGACAGGGGGCGAATTCACCCCTCCACTTT,CASSQGQGANSPLHF
14,NA,TRBV3-1/TRBV3-2,TRBJ1-3,NA,TGTGCCAGTACAGGCTTCGGCTCTGGAAACACCATATATTTT,CASTGFGSGNTIYF
11,NA,TRBV28,TRBJ1-1,few,TGTGCCAGCAGTTTTCTTACTGAAGCTTTCTTT,CASSFLTEAFF
14,TRBD1,TRBV3-1/TRBV3-2,TRBJ1-1,NA,TGTGCCAGCAGACTACAGGGGGTGAACACTGAAGCTTTCTTT,CASRLQGVNTEAFF
17,TRBD1,TRBV19,TRBJ2-5,NA,TGTGCCAGTAGTACACCGGGACAGGGGGCCGACGGGGAGACCCAGTACTTC,CASSTPGQGADGETQYF
13,NA,TRBV11-1,TRBJ2-4,NA,TGTGCCAGCAGCTTAGCGGAGGCTACAGTAACGTACTTC,CASSLAEATVTYF
16,NA,TRBV28,TRBJ1-6,once,TGTGCCAGCAGTCGTCTATCCGTCTCCTATAATTCACCCCTCCACTTT,CASSRLSVSYNSPLHF
13,NA,TRBV10-1,TRBJ1-2,NA,TGCGCCAGCAGTGAGGGGGGCAGTTATGGCTACACCTTC,CASSEGGSYGYTF
13,NA,TRBV10-1,TRBJ2-3,NA,TGCGCCAGCAGCCGGACTAGCACAGATACGCAGTATTTT,CASSRTSTDTQYF
15,TRBD1,TRBV20-1,TRBJ1-4,NA,TGCAGTGCTAGTCAGGGGGGAGCAACTAATGAAAAACTGTTTTTT,CSASQGGATNEKLFF
15,NA,TRBV5-1,TRBJ1-2,many,TGCGCCAGCAGCTTGGCCTTGTCGGCCCGGGGTGGCTACACCTTC,CASSLALSARGGYTF
15,TRBD1,TRBV27,TRBJ1-2,few,TGTGCCAGCAGTTTCGCAGGGGGACGAGCCTATGGCTACACCTTC,CASSFAGGRAYGYTF
15,NA,TRBV19,TRBJ2-3,NA,TGTGCCAGTAGGGAGGGACTGGGTGGCACAGATACGCAGTATTTT,CASREGLGGTDTQYF
13,NA,TRBV15,TRBJ2-4,NA,TGTGCCACCAGAAGGGGATGGGAAAACATTCAGTACTTC,CATRRGWENIQYF
14,TRBD1,TRBV5-4,TRBJ2-5,NA,TGTGCCAGCAGCTCGGGACAGTCAGCTAGGACCCAGTACTTC,CASSSGQSARTQYF
16,NA,TRBV4-1,TRBJ2-1,NA,TGCGCCAGCAGAGGCGCCGACAGCGATCCCCACAATGAGCAGTTCTTC,CASRGADSDPHNEQFF
13,NA,TRBV5-6,TRBJ1-1,NA,TGTGCCAGCAGCTTACCGGGGGTAGGTGAAGCTTTCTTT,CASSLPGVGEAFF
15,NA,TRBV9,TRBJ2-3,NA,TGTGCCAGCAGCGTAGACCATTTTCGGACAGATACGCAGTATTTT,CASSVDHFRTDTQYF
18,NA,TRBV19,TRBJ2-5,NA,TGTGCCAGTAGTACTGCGGCGGGGACAGTCCGGCACAAAGAGACCCAGTACTTC,CASSTAAGTVRHKETQYF
14,TRBD1,TRBV28,TRBJ2-7,NA,TGTGCCAGCAGGATTCCGGGACAGGGCTACGAGCAGTACTTC,CASRIPGQGYEQYF
14,NA,TRBV27,TRBJ1-2,NA,TGTGCCAGCAGTGGAACAGGATTCCATAGCGGCTACACCTTC,CASSGTGFHSGYTF
12,NA,TRBV27,TRBJ1-1,NA,TGTGCCAGCAGGGCAGGGTACGCTGAAGCTTTCTTT,CASRAGYAEAFF
16,NA,TRBV3-1/TRBV3-2,TRBJ1-2,NA,TGTGCCAGCAGCCCAGGTTTTGGTGGATTTAACTATGGCTACACCTTC,CASSPGFGGFNYGYTF
16,NA,TRBV5-6,TRBJ1-6,NA,TGTGCCAGCAGCTTGGATCGAGTCTCCTATAATTCACCCCTCCACTTT,CASSLDRVSYNSPLHF
13,NA,TRBV29-1,TRBJ1-1,NA,TGCAGCGCCGCGGCAGGGGTGAGCACTGAAGCTTTCTTT,CSAAAGVSTEAFF
16,NA,TRBV6-5,TRBJ1-6,NA,TGTGCCAGCAGTTACTCGAAGAGCTCCTATAATTCACCCCTCCACTTT,CASSYSKSSYNSPLHF
14,TRBD1,TRBV30,TRBJ1-4,few,TGTGCCTGGAGTAGAGGGACAGGGGCTGAAAAACTGTTTTTT,CAWSRGTGAEKLFF
16,TRBD1,TRBV10-1,TRBJ1-1,NA,TGCGCCAGCAGTGGTGACAGGGTGGGGAAAGGCACTGAAGCTTTCTTT,CASSGDRVGKGTEAFF
14,TRBD1,TRBV5-1,TRBJ1-4,NA,TGCGCCAGCAGCTTAGGCAGGGGGGAGGAAAAACTGTTTTTT,CASSLGRGEEKLFF
14,TRBD2,TRBV6-5,TRBJ2-3,NA,TGTGCCAGCAGGGGACTAGCGGGCACAGATACGCAGTATTTT,CASRGLAGTDTQYF